Detailed here is one TCR beta chain. Its specificity is not known. The junction had 4 bases not matched to a gene; V was cut back by 4 bases and J by 4 bases. CDR3 length: 14 amino acids. Germline-derived CDR1 and CDR2 are SGHRS and YFSETQ. This entry comes from a study of PD-1 blockade in classical Hodgkin lymphoma. Points from the study as a whole: Relapsed/refractory patients reportedly had lower baseline diversity than newly diagnosed patients.

Sample time point: newly diagnosed, previously untreated cHL patient sample. The authors purified CD4+ T cells from thawed PBMCs by magnetic negative selection. Comparators were PBMCs taken from newly diagnosed, untreated classical Hodgkin lymphoma. Profiled with immunoSEQ multiplex PCR; TCRdb holds only in-frame clones, not every one. The profile shows roughly 16,000 clones, approximately 92% of them singletons. The origin of this receptor is a human donor with classical Hodgkin lymphoma. Sequenced material: CD4+ T cells from blood. V is TRBV5-1 and J is TRBJ1-4, with 7 nucleotides matching TRBD1. CDR3 residues: CASSPGQINEKLFF. The CDR3 region has the DNA TGCGCCAGCAGCCCGGGACAGATTAATGAAAAACTGTTTTTT. The whole variable domain, remainder taken from reference TRBV5-1 and TRBJ1-4, is KAGVTQTPRYLIKTRGQQVTLSCSPISGHRSVSWYQQTPGQGLQFLFEYFSETQRNKGNFPGRFSGRQFSNSRSEMNVSTLELGDSALYLCASSPGQINEKLFFGSGTQLSVL.